This T cell receptor (beta chain) emerged from a study of neurological immune-mediated disorders. This clonotype was counted at least ten times. Antigen unknown. The CDR3 is 16 residues long. Trimming took 0 bases from V and 3 from J; bases not matched to a gene: 5. The germline gives CDR1 MDHEN, CDR2 SYDVKM. TCRdb called the 5' RACE reads again in MiXCR, with one record for every CDR3 protein. Of more than 40,000 distinct CDR3 sequences listed, 10% to 15% are singletons. Notes on the study in general: No CDR3 amino acid sequences recurred among expanded clones across subjects, suggesting private repertoires in all groups.

Time point in this sample: longitudinal time-point 3. Unsorted libraries came from 2 million PBMCs stored at -80 °C. Material for sequencing was PBMCs. This TCR came from a male donor with HTLV-1-associated myelopathy (HAM/TSP). V gene TRBV28 combines with J gene TRBJ2-5, with 9 bases fitting TRBD1. The DNA of the CDR3 is TGTGCCAGCAGTTTATGGCGGGGACAGGGTGAAGAGACCCAGTACTTC. This encodes CASSLWRGQGEETQYF. The full variable domain, its missing parts supplied by reference TRBV28 and TRBJ2-5, is DVKVTQSSRYLVKRTGEKVFLECVQDMDHENMFWYRQDPGLGLRLIYFSYDVKMKEKGDIPEGYSVSREKKERFSLILESASTNQTSMYLCASSLWRGQGEETQYFGPGTRLLVL.